The 19 T cell receptor beta chains in this list originate from one sample, sequenced in a study of blood T cell repertoires in COVID-19. Clones were sequenced by immunoSEQ multiplex PCR, and TCRdb holds only the in-frame ones, with some missing. The sample contains a few hundred thousand clones, 70% to 85% of which appear only once. Sequencing input: peripheral blood. These receptor sequences come from a human donor with acute or convalescent COVID-19. The donor label of this sample is uncertain.

This clone has only one observation. The V gene is TRBV5-4, the J gene TRBJ1-5; D is unclear. This CDR3 is 12 amino acids long. Germline values: CDR1 SGHNT, CDR2 YYREEE (reference sequence). Trimming removed 6 bases from V and 5 bases from J, with 9 bases in between. CDR3 region: CASISPDQPQHF. The CDR3 DNA reads as TGTGCCAGCATCTCTCCCGATCAGCCCCAGCATTTT.

The chain is built from TRBV5-1 and TRBJ2-7; 8 bases fit TRBD2. This CDR3 has 17 amino acids. The germline V gene encodes CDR1 SGHRS and CDR2 YFSETQ. Germline trimming cut 4 bases from V and 3 bases from J; bases unmatched to any gene: 15. CDR3 nucleotide sequence: TGCGCCAGCAGCCCGGGAAAAGCGGGAGATTTTGTCTACGAGCAGTACTTC. This sequence encodes CASSPGKAGDFVYEQYF.

The chain employs TRBV10-2 and TRBJ2-3; possibly TRBD1 for D (5 bases). The CDR3 covers 13 residues. Trimming left V 0 bases short and J 9 bases short, with 10 bases between. From germline, CDR1 is WSHSY and CDR2 SAAADI. The CDR3: CASSESGDGTQYF. CDR3 bases: TGCGCCAGCAGTGAGTCAGGGGATGGGACGCAGTATTTT.

A few counts support this clone. The CDR3 DNA is TGTGAGTCCCGGGAGATGGATTCTGAAGCTTTCTTT. Amino acids: CESREMDSEAFF. The chain has TRBV2 and TRBJ1-1; D gene uncertain. Germline-derived CDR1 and CDR2 are SNHLY and FYNNEI. The CDR3 length is 12 residues.

This CDR3 reads CASSQEVLSSSYNEQFF. The CDR3 DNA is TGTGCCAGCAGCCAAGAGGTCCTATCGAGCTCCTACAATGAGCAGTTCTTC. This chain connects TRBV3-1 (or the pseudogene TRBV3-2) to TRBJ2-1, with unresolved D. The CDR3 loop spans 17 amino acids. Germline V lookup: CDR1 LGHDT, CDR2 YNNKEL (reference sequence). Trimming left V 0 bases short and J 0 bases short, with 12 bases between.

The rearrangement joins TRBV14 to TRBJ1-6; tentatively, D is TRBD1 (5 bases). Germline CDR1 is SGHDN and CDR2 is FVKESK. The V end was cut by 6 bases, the J end by 7 bases, with 13 bases between. This CDR3 spans 14 amino acids. The CDR3 reads CASSRFRGNSPLHF. DNA for the CDR3: TGTGCCAGCAGTCGGTTCCGGGGGAATTCACCCCTCCACTTT.

This sequence joins TRBV6-1 and TRBJ2-7; D is unclear. CDR3 length: 16 amino acids. V shed 3 bases and J shed 5 bases, with 20 bases lying between them. Germline values: CDR1 MNHNS, CDR2 SASEGT. The CDR3 DNA is TGTGCCAGCAGTGATGCAAGCAGGTACTTGAGAAACGAGCAGTACTTC. Protein: CASSDASRYLRNEQYF.

The chain recombines TRBV11-2 with TRBJ2-1; TRBD2 aligns across 7 bases. This CDR3 comprises 13 residues. The V and J ends lost 1 base and 14 bases, in that order; junction bases with no gene match: 8. The germline V gene encodes CDR1 SGHAT and CDR2 FQNNGV. CDR3: CASSLGSGSGEFF. The CDR3 bases are TGTGCCAGCAGCTTAGGTAGCGGGTCTGGGGAGTTCTTC.

The chain employs TRBV29-1 and TRBJ2-3; maybe TRBD2 (6 bases). Trimming cost V 3 bases and J 2 bases, with 12 bases left between them. Germline values: CDR1 SQVTM, CDR2 ANQGSEA. This CDR3 has 14 amino acids. CDR3 DNA sequence: TGCAGCGTTGACGCTAGCGCTTTCACAGATACGCAGTATTTT. As protein: CSVDASAFTDTQYF.

V gene TRBV5-6 combines with J gene TRBJ1-4; the D gene is possibly TRBD1 (5 bases). Germline-derived CDR1 and CDR2 are SGHDT and YYEEEE. The CDR3 totals 16 residues. V gave up 1 base and J gave up 3 bases, with 13 bases separating them. CDR3: CASSLRLETANEKLFF. The DNA of the CDR3 is TGTGCCAGCAGCTTGAGGTTGGAGACAGCTAATGAAAAACTGTTTTTT. Drawing the rest from reference TRBV5-6 and TRBJ1-4, the complete variable domain is DAGVTQSPTHLIKTRGQQVTLRCSPKSGHDTVSWYQQALGQGPQFIFQYYEEEERQRGNFPDRFSGHQFPNYSSELNVNALLLGDSALYLCASSLRLETANEKLFFGSGTQLSVL.

V usage is TRBV6-4 and J usage is TRBJ1-1, with TRBD1 as a possible D gene (5 bases). In germline, CDR1 is MRHNA, CDR2 SNTAGT. V dropped 6 bases and J dropped 0 bases, with 11 bases sitting between them. The CDR3 is 14 amino acids. This CDR3 reads CASSKGDLNTEAFF. The CDR3 nucleotides are TGTGCCAGCAGCAAAGGGGATTTGAACACTGAAGCTTTCTTT.

The rearrangement links TRBV18 to TRBJ2-3; D not resolved. Trimming cost V 5 bases and J 1 base, with 13 bases left between them. CDR1 and CDR2 from the germline V gene are KGHSH and LQKENI. The CDR3 extends over 15 amino acids. Written as DNA, the CDR3 is TGTGCCAGCTCATCCCAATTTCCAGGCACAGATACGCAGTATTTT. Translating it yields CASSSQFPGTDTQYF.

The rearrangement uses TRBV19 and TRBJ1-2, with TRBD1 matching 9 bases. Per the germline V gene, CDR1 is LNHDA and CDR2 is SQIVND (reference sequence). After removal of 7 bases from V and 6 bases from J, the junction contained 6 bases not matched to a gene. The CDR3 extends over 13 amino acids. Here the CDR3 reads CASITGGRDGYTF. For the CDR3, the DNA is TGTGCCAGTATTACAGGGGGCCGGGATGGCTACACCTTC.

This sequence joins TRBV19 and TRBJ1-5; 9 nucleotides match TRBD1. Germline CDR1 and CDR2: LNHDA and SQIVND (reference sequence). CDR3 length: 15 amino acids. After removal of 6 bases from V and 6 bases from J, the junction contained 9 bases not matched to a gene. The CDR3, as DNA: TGTGCCAGTAGCCCGGGACAGGGAAAGAGTCAGCCCCAGCATTTT. Translated, it gives CASSPGQGKSQPQHF.

The J gene is TRBJ2-1, the V gene TRBV25-1; no clear D. Germline values: CDR1 MGHDK, CDR2 SYGVNS. The CDR3 is 15 residues long. Trimming pared 6 bases from V and 0 bases from J, leaving 12 bases between. The CDR3 sequence is CASSPIWSSYNEQFF. CDR3 coding DNA: TGTGCCAGCAGCCCTATATGGAGCTCCTACAATGAGCAGTTCTTC.

V and J are TRBV5-1 and TRBJ2-5; 12 nucleotides agree with TRBD1. Germline-derived CDR1 and CDR2 are SGHRS and YFSETQ. The CDR3 length is 18 residues. V lost 2 bases and J lost 1; bases outside the gene matches: 9. The CDR3 DNA follows: TGCGCCAGCAGCTTTACCCTAGGGGGACAGGGGGCCCAAGAGACCCAGTACTTC. Translated, it gives CASSFTLGGQGAQETQYF.

Only a few counts were recorded for this clone. The V and J genes are TRBV7-9 and TRBJ1-2, with unresolved D. The CDR3 extends over 13 amino acids. V was shortened by 4 bases and J by 4 bases, with 10 bases between the two germline ends. Germline CDR1 is SEHNR and CDR2 is FQNEAQ (reference sequence). Here the CDR3 reads CASSSDFRYGYTF. The CDR3 bases are TGTGCCAGCAGCTCGGACTTTCGCTATGGCTACACCTTC.

This clone was detected a few times. The chain has TRBV3-1 (or the pseudogene TRBV3-2) and TRBJ2-1; 9 nucleotides align to TRBD2. CDR3 length equals 16 residues. The germline CDR1 and CDR2 sequences are LGHDT and YNNKEL (reference sequence). The V and J ends lost 4 bases and 4 bases, in that order; junction bases with no gene match: 8. CDR3 in amino acids: CASSPWTSEFYNEQFF. In nucleotides, the CDR3 is TGTGCCAGCAGCCCCTGGACTAGCGAATTTTACAATGAGCAGTTCTTC.

This clone has just one count. V gene TRBV12-3 or TRBV12-4 combines with J gene TRBJ1-2; tentative D call: TRBD1 (5 bases). Trimming removed 6 bases from V and 8 bases from J, with 10 bases in between. The CDR3 consists of 11 residues. The CDR3 reads CASSWGGGYTF. In DNA form, the CDR3 reads TGTGCCAGCAGCTGGGGGGGAGGCTACACCTTC.